The rows below give T cell receptor beta chains drawn from one sample of a study of control samples from healthy donors and cancer patients. The table came from immunoSEQ multiplex PCR; TCRdb's copy has only in-frame clones and leaves some out. The sample includes 150,000 to 190,000 clones, roughly 93% of them seen just once. Sequenced: blood. These TCRs come from a man between 50 and 59 years old in good health. Both conserved end residues are trimmed from each CDR3. The order of the fields is V gene, J gene, CDR3 protein.

TRBV6-5,TRBJ1-3,ASSYSREIGNTIY
TRBV4-2,TRBJ2-6,ASSQDRDRASGANVLT
TRBV7-9,TRBJ2-3,ASSAGGTSTDTQY
TRBV5-1,TRBJ2-5,ASSPGSEGGWETQY
TRBV19,TRBJ2-2,ASRRQGRNTGELF
TRBV4-2,TRBJ2-3,ASSQLLGGSFTDTQY
TRBV30,TRBJ2-1,AWIGGLHNEQF
TRBV3-1/TRBV3-2,TRBJ2-1,ASSLPLGTRMNEQF
TRBV6-5,TRBJ1-5,ASSYSGANNQPQH
TRBV6-5,TRBJ2-7,ASRDYGGNVEQY
TRBV24-1,TRBJ1-1,ATRQGAGANTEAF
TRBV10-3,TRBJ1-2,AISGGFYGYT
TRBV28,TRBJ2-1,ASSLLDSYNEQF
TRBV27,TRBJ1-2,ASTPLASGNYGYT
TRBV5-4,TRBJ2-3,ASSAGTSGSRTTDTQY
TRBV6-5,TRBJ1-1,ASSWSTGGTNTEAF
TRBV5-8,TRBJ2-1,ASSYETGWANEQF
TRBV11-3,TRBJ2-3,ASSLGRDRSTDTQY
TRBV5-1,TRBJ1-1,ASSLPLNTEAF
TRBV5-1,TRBJ1-1,ASSPFGGSEAF
TRBV3-1/TRBV3-2,TRBJ2-7,ASSRGTAYEQY
TRBV3-1/TRBV3-2,TRBJ1-1,ASSLRGQGWTEAF
TRBV18,TRBJ2-5,ASSPQRGQETQY
TRBV6-6,TRBJ2-1,AARDSSYNEQF